This paragraph reports one T cell receptor beta chain. Its target is not known. The data were taken from a study of cytomegalovirus exposure and HLA in healthy donors. Study information: In an early release, HLA-typed donors contributed some 80 million unique TCR sequences. Falling in the Caucasian-associated ancestry cluster were 81% of approximately 410 genotyped donors. General observations from the study: By a later analysis, the bulk of CMV-associated TCR beta chains appeared HLA-restricted. An analysis done earlier found most TCR beta V segments productive about 87% or about 30% of the time.

The study ran its PCR with 60 Vbeta and 13 Jbeta primers. TCRdb's table, derived via immunoSEQ multiplex PCR, lists solely in-frame clones and lacks some. The sample yields about 120,000 clones, roughly four fifths seen once. This CDR3 is 14 amino acids long. Germline V gene sequence: CDR1 MNHEY, CDR2 SVGAGI. Trimming at V came to 7 bases and at J to 3 bases, leaving 6 bases not matched to a gene. The rearrangement joins TRBV6-5 to TRBJ1-5, with TRBD1 matching over 7 bases. The sequenced material came from PBMCs. The origin of this receptor is a woman in her 40s in good health and CMV-seropositive. DNA of the CDR3: TGTGCCAGCAACCTGGGACAGAACAATCAGCCCCAGCATTTT. Protein sequence: CASNLGQNNQPQHF.